This is a list of T cell receptor beta chains from one sample in a study of blood T cell repertoires in COVID-19. Method: immunoSEQ multiplex PCR; TCRdb's copy keeps in-frame clones and lacks some. Of about 150,000 clones detected, 70% to 90% appear once; the ten largest clones hold roughly 2%. The material sequenced was peripheral blood. These TCRs come from a man between 45 and 60 years old who had recovered from COVID-19. The CDR3 runs from the conserved cysteine through the conserved F or W. The order of the fields is V gene, D gene, J gene, clone size, CDR3 protein, CDR3 DNA. D genes are given only for firm matches. The size entry is marked missing in some rows and otherwise reads once, few, many or a size class.

TRBV23-1	.	TRBJ1-2	.	CASSLDRCYGYTF	TGCGCCAGCAGCCTTGACAGGTGCTATGGCTACACCTTC
TRBV19	.	TRBJ1-3	.	CASSQGRGSGNTIYF	TGTGCCAGTAGTCAGGGAAGGGGCTCTGGAAACACCATATATTTT
TRBV27	TRBD1	TRBJ2-7	.	CASSPIGQGYEQYF	TGTGCCAGCAGTCCCATAGGACAGGGATACGAGCAGTACTTC
TRBV5-1	TRBD1	TRBJ2-7	.	CASSLSGQGAGEQYF	TGCGCCAGCAGCCTGTCGGGACAGGGGGCCGGCGAGCAGTACTTC
TRBV21-1	.	TRBJ2-1	.	CASSKVRGDDEQFF	TGTGCCAGCAGCAAAGTGCGGGGGGACGATGAGCAGTTCTTC
TRBV5-1	TRBD1	TRBJ2-3	.	CASSLASMDRVAHTDTQYF	TGCGCCAGCAGCTTGGCCTCCATGGACAGGGTGGCCCACACAGATACGCAGTATTTT
TRBV28	.	TRBJ1-6	.	CASSLSRDSPLHF	TGTGCCAGCAGTTTGTCCAGGGATTCACCCCTCCACTTT
TRBV19	TRBD1	TRBJ2-1	.	CASSRDSYYNEQFF	TGTGCCAGCTCTCGGGACAGCTACTACAATGAGCAGTTCTTC
TRBV2	TRBD2	TRBJ2-3	.	CASRQTSGAFTDTQYF	TGTGCCAGCAGGCAGACTAGCGGGGCTTTCACAGATACGCAGTATTTT
TRBV3-1/TRBV3-2	TRBD1	TRBJ2-7	.	CASSLSGGPYEQYF	TGTGCCAGCAGCCTGTCAGGGGGCCCCTACGAGCAGTACTTC
TRBV11-1	TRBD1	TRBJ1-3	.	CASSPNRGRGNTIYF	TGTGCCAGCAGCCCGAACAGGGGCCGTGGAAACACCATATATTTT
TRBV6-5	TRBD1	TRBJ2-7	.	CASRDRGQGAYEQYF	TGTGCCAGCAGGGACAGGGGCCAAGGAGCCTACGAGCAGTACTTC
TRBV27	TRBD2	TRBJ2-7	.	CASSFSGGVSYEQYF	TGTGCCAGCAGTTTTAGCGGGGGGGTCTCCTACGAGCAGTACTTC
TRBV5-1	.	TRBJ2-7	.	CASSDPGLTYEQYF	TGCGCCAGCAGCGACCCGGGACTCACCTACGAGCAGTACTTC
TRBV19	.	TRBJ2-1	.	CASSIGREPYNEQFF	TGTGCCAGTAGTATCGGTAGAGAACCTTATAATGAGCAGTTCTTC
TRBV7-2	.	TRBJ2-4	.	CASSLGLTGMGIQYF	TGTGCCAGCAGCTTAGGGCTTACAGGGATGGGCATTCAGTACTTC
TRBV5-1	.	TRBJ1-6	.	CASSLWGLTRGYNSPLHF	TGCGCCAGCAGCTTGTGGGGGCTTACAAGGGGTTATAATTCACCCCTCCACTTT
TRBV7-8	.	TRBJ2-3	once	CASSLSLAGPYTDTQYF	TGTGCCAGCAGCTTAAGCTTAGCAGGGCCCTACACAGATACGCAGTATTTT
TRBV7-9	.	TRBJ1-5	.	CASSATGRAQPQHF	TGTGCCAGCAGCGCGACAGGCCGGGCTCAGCCCCAGCATTTT
TRBV28	.	TRBJ1-4	.	CASRAQVASNEKLFF	TGTGCCAGCAGGGCACAAGTTGCATCTAATGAAAAACTGTTTTTT
TRBV5-1	.	TRBJ1-2	.	CASSSARATRDILSGYTF	TGCGCCAGCAGCTCGGCCCGCGCGACCCGGGACATCCTTTCAGGCTACACCTTC
TRBV2	.	TRBJ1-5	.	CASSEASQPQHF	TGTGCCAGCAGTGAAGCCAGTCAGCCCCAGCATTTT
TRBV29-1	TRBD1	TRBJ1-2	.	CSVATGEQYGYTF	TGCAGCGTCGCTACAGGGGAACAATATGGCTACACCTTC
TRBV7-2	.	TRBJ2-6	.	CASSYNSGAGANVLTF	TGTGCCAGCAGCTACAACTCAGGGGCTGGGGCCAACGTCCTGACTTTC
TRBV4-3	TRBD1	TRBJ2-7	.	CASSAGQGGSEQYF	TGCGCCAGCAGCGCCGGACAGGGGGGCAGCGAGCAGTACTTC
TRBV7-9	.	TRBJ1-1	.	CASTPPQGTKAFF	TGTGCCAGCACCCCACCCCAGGGAACCAAAGCTTTCTTT
TRBV4-3	.	TRBJ1-1	.	CASSQGAVGLTGGRDTEAFF	TGCGCCAGCAGCCAAGGGGCAGTCGGGCTAACCGGGGGTAGAGACACTGAAGCTTTCTTT
TRBV29-1	.	TRBJ1-4	few	CSVAHSNTNEKLFF	TGCAGCGTTGCCCATAGTAATACTAATGAAAAACTGTTTTTT
TRBV6-5	TRBD1	TRBJ2-3	.	CASSYSKGAGTDTQYF	TGTGCCAGCAGTTACTCGAAGGGGGCTGGTACAGATACGCAGTATTTT
TRBV11-2	TRBD2	TRBJ2-7	once	CASSWTSVAYEQYF	TGTGCCAGCAGCTGGACTAGCGTAGCCTACGAGCAGTACTTC
TRBV10-1	TRBD1	TRBJ1-1	once	CASTKDRGQTEAFF	TGCGCCAGCACGAAAGACAGGGGGCAGACTGAAGCTTTCTTT